The next 24 T cell receptor beta chains were all read from a single sample in a study of T cell responses to AZD1222 COVID-19 vaccine. Assay: immunoSEQ multiplex PCR; the TCRdb copy retains only in-frame clones and omits some. The data hold 160,000 or so clones, with 90% to 95% observed a single time. Source: peripheral blood, taken on day 0 of MenACWY control vaccination. The origin of the receptors is an adult in good health.

The chain carries TRBV7-9 and TRBJ2-5; 8 bases are shared with TRBD2. CDR1 and CDR2 from the germline V gene are SEHNR and FQNEAQ (reference sequence). CDR3 size: 17 residues. Trimming cost V 5 bases and J 1 base; bases outside gene matches: 12. The CDR3 nucleotides are TGTGCCAGCAGCGCCCCCGTGGGCGGGAGGCTCCAAGAGACCCAGTACTTC. Translating gives CASSAPVGGRLQETQYF.

This clone was picked up one time. The V and J genes are TRBV28 and TRBJ2-5; D is uncertain. The CDR3 totals 10 residues. Trimming took 5 bases from V and 7 from J, leaving 5 bases between them. The germline gives CDR1 MDHEN, CDR2 SYDVKM. The CDR3, as DNA: TGTGCCAGCAGTAGTAGGACCCAGTACTTC. Its protein product is CASSSRTQYF.

This clone showed up just once. The chain recombines TRBV5-1 with TRBJ2-3, with 7 bases identical to TRBD2. Germline values: CDR1 SGHRS, CDR2 YFSETQ. Trimming cost V 0 bases and J 4 bases; bases outside gene matches: 2. This CDR3 is built from 14 residues. CDR3 protein: CASSLGLAADTQYF. The DNA for the CDR3 is TGCGCCAGCAGCTTGGGGCTAGCGGCAGATACGCAGTATTTT.

The chain links TRBV24-1 to TRBJ2-1; 13 nucleotides align to TRBD2. The CDR3 loop spans 18 amino acids. V dropped 3 bases and J dropped 8; count of bases not matched to a gene: 12. Looked up from germline, CDR1 is KGHDR and CDR2 is SFDVKD. DNA for the CDR3: TGTGCCACCAGTGATACGACTAGCGGGAGGATGTTCGGCGATGAGCAGTTCTTC. It yields the protein CATSDTTSGRMFGDEQFF.

This chain joins TRBV4-2 and TRBJ1-4; 12 nucleotides align to TRBD1. This CDR3 region has 17 residues. V gave up 0 bases and J gave up 8 bases; unmatched junction bases: 7. Looked up from germline, CDR1 is LGHNA and CDR2 is YNFKEQ. The CDR3 is CASSQDLGQGAREKLFF. The DNA of the CDR3 is TGTGCCAGCAGCCAAGATTTGGGACAGGGGGCGCGGGAAAAACTGTTTTTT.

The V and J genes are TRBV7-2 and TRBJ2-2; unclear D gene. Germline V gives CDR1 SGHTA, CDR2 FQGNSA. Trimming stripped 1 base from V and 1 base from J, with 4 bases between. This CDR3 has 14 residues. CDR3 in amino acids: CASSLVRNTGELFF. The CDR3 DNA reads TGTGCCAGCAGCTTAGTGAGGAACACCGGGGAGCTGTTTTTT. The entire variable domain, with the rest obtained from reference TRBV7-2 and TRBJ2-2, is as follows: GAGVSQSPSNKVTEKGKDVELRCDPISGHTALYWYRQSLGQGLEFLIYFQGNSAPDKSGLPSDRFSAERTGGSVSTLTIQRTQQEDSAVYLCASSLVRNTGELFFGEGSRLTVL.

The CDR3 sequence: CASSPLGTSATLNEQYF. The CDR3 nucleotides are TGTGCCAGCTCACCTCTCGGGACTAGCGCCACCTTAAACGAGCAGTACTTC. V is TRBV18 and J is TRBJ2-7; TRBD2 matches at 10 bases. CDR3 length equals 17 residues. V shed 3 bases, J shed 5 bases, and the junction held 13 bases outside the gene matches. CDR1 and CDR2 (germline): KGHSH, LQKENI.

This rearrangement joins TRBV6-2 or TRBV6-3 to TRBJ2-7; no definite D call. The length of the CDR3 is 11 residues. Trimming stripped 2 bases from V and 6 bases from J, with 5 bases between. CDR1 MNHEY and CDR2 SVGEGT come from the germline V gene. CDR3 in DNA: TGTGCCAGCAGTTACCACGGCGAGCAGTACTTC. Protein sequence: CASSYHGEQYF.

J is TRBJ2-7 and V is TRBV21-1. TRBV21-1 constitutes a pseudogene. This CDR3 contains 15 residues. CDR3 region: CASSTPPQPRYEQYF. The CDR3 DNA is TGTGCCAGCAGCACCCCTCCCCAACCCCGCTACGAGCAGTACTTC.

This chain links TRBV14 with TRBJ2-7; TRBD2 matches at 7 bases. This CDR3 is 15 amino acids long. Per the germline V gene, CDR1 is SGHDN and CDR2 is FVKESK. The V gene end was trimmed by 4 bases and the J gene end by 1 base; junction bases not matched to a gene: 7. The CDR3 here is CASSPWGGTSYEQYF. In DNA form, the CDR3 reads TGTGCCAGCAGCCCTTGGGGGGGTACATCCTACGAGCAGTACTTC.

The chain has TRBV7-2 and TRBJ1-2; D is undetermined. CDR3 length: 16 amino acids. Germline V gene data show CDR1 as SGHTA and CDR2 as FQGNSA. V dropped 1 base and J dropped 4 bases, with 16 bases sitting between them. In nucleotides, the CDR3 is TGTGCCAGCAGCTTAGAGCTCGGGCAGCTTCGCTATGGCTACACCTTC. It yields the protein CASSLELGQLRYGYTF.

The CDR3 DNA is TGTGCCAGCAGCCTAATGACTAGCGGGAGGGCCGCTGAGCAGTTCTTC. Its translation: CASSLMTSGRAAEQFF. The J gene is TRBJ2-1, the V gene TRBV9; 14 positions agree with TRBD2. CDR1 is SGDLS, CDR2 YYNGEE, per germline. After removal of 4 bases from V and 9 bases from J, the junction contained 9 bases not matched to a gene. CDR3 length equals 16 residues.

This clone was seen just once. This chain connects TRBV29-1 to TRBJ2-7, with 7 bases that match TRBD1. Germline lookup yields CDR1 SQVTM and CDR2 ANQGSEA. The CDR3 loop spans 13 amino acids. V was pared by 8 bases and J by 6 bases, with 13 bases of the junction left unmatched. Here the CDR3 DNA reads TGCAGCTCCGCAGGGACAGTAGGTTCCGAGCAGTACTTC. Its protein product is CSSAGTVGSEQYF.

The V gene is TRBV24-1, the J gene TRBJ1-6; weak D call: TRBD1 (5 bases). The germline V and J ends were trimmed by 7 bases and 4 bases, with 13 bases remaining between them. This CDR3 spans 15 amino acids. Germline V gene lookup returns CDR1 KGHDR and CDR2 SFDVKD. The CDR3 spells CATRSPTDYNSPLHF. Here the CDR3 DNA reads TGTGCCACCAGGTCGCCGACAGATTATAATTCACCCCTCCACTTT.

This chain joins TRBV11-2 and TRBJ1-1; no firm D call. Looked up from germline, CDR1 is SGHAT and CDR2 is FQNNGV. The CDR3 sequence is 14 residues long. V lost 5 bases and J 4 bases, leaving 14 bases between the germline ends. The CDR3 here is CASSLPLGGTEAFF. CDR3 DNA: TGTGCCAGCAGCCTCCCCCTTGGTGGCACTGAAGCTTTCTTT.

The V gene is TRBV5-4, the J gene TRBJ2-7, with a weak D call TRBD1 (6 bases). The CDR3 loop spans 13 amino acids. V was cut by 10 bases and J by 0 bases, with 14 bases left in between. The germline CDR1 and CDR2 sequences are SGHNT and YYREEE (reference sequence). CDR3 in amino acids: CAYMARGSYEQYF. The DNA of the CDR3 is TGTGCCTACATGGCCAGGGGCTCCTACGAGCAGTACTTC.

This clone was counted a single time. The chain has TRBV11-3 and TRBJ1-1; no clear D. Trimming took off 5 bases at V and 1 base at J, with 14 bases between the two ends. The CDR3 sequence is 15 residues long. Germline V gene sequence: CDR1 SGHNT, CDR2 YENEEA. The CDR3 reads CASSGFGGWNTEAFF. The CDR3 DNA sequence: TGTGCCAGCAGCGGTTTCGGAGGCTGGAACACTGAAGCTTTCTTT.

V and J are TRBV5-1 and TRBJ2-1; 16 bases agree with TRBD2. The CDR3 covers 19 residues. The ends lost 5 bases at V and 1 base at J; junction bases unmatched: 9. Germline lookup yields CDR1 SGHRS and CDR2 YFSETQ. As DNA, the CDR3 is TGCGCCAGCAGTTCCACCGGGACTAGCGGGAGGGCTTCCTACAATGAGCAGTTCTTC. Its protein is CASSSTGTSGRASYNEQFF.

On this clone itself: The junction departs from the called germline gene at one end, perhaps through a read error. The rearrangement uses TRBV2 and TRBJ1-2, with 8 bases that match TRBD1. CDR3 size: 13 residues. The germline gives CDR1 SNHLY, CDR2 FYNNEI. DNA for the CDR3: TGTGCCAGCAGCGAAGGGACAGGTTATGGCTACACCTTC. Translation: CASSEGTGYGYTF.

V is TRBV4-1 and J is TRBJ1-2; TRBD1 matches at 10 bases. The junction had 5 bases not matched to a gene; V was cut back by 0 bases and J by 4 bases. The germline V gene encodes CDR1 MGHRA and CDR2 YSYEKL. The CDR3 runs to 16 residues. The CDR3 DNA reads TGCGCCAGCAGCCAAGAAGGGACAGGGGTCAGCTATGGCTACACCTTC. Protein: CASSQEGTGVSYGYTF.

This rearrangement joins TRBV2 to TRBJ2-1; D unresolved. V was cut by 5 bases and J by 9 bases, with 8 bases left in between. CDR1 and CDR2 (germline): SNHLY, FYNNEI. The CDR3 consists of 11 residues. CDR3 residues: CASSYSSEQFF. The CDR3 region has the DNA TGTGCCAGCAGTTACAGCAGTGAGCAGTTCTTC.

This clone was seen once. The DNA for the CDR3 is TGCGCCAGCAGACGGACTAGCGGGACCTACAATGAGCAGTTCTTC. Its protein is CASRRTSGTYNEQFF. This sequence joins TRBV5-1 and TRBJ2-1; TRBD2 agrees at 12 bases. The CDR3 covers 15 residues. Germline V gene lookup returns CDR1 SGHRS and CDR2 YFSETQ. V dropped 5 bases and J dropped 2; count of bases not matched to a gene: 2.

The J gene is TRBJ2-7, the V gene TRBV15, with 9 nucleotides matching TRBD1. The CDR3 is 16 residues long. Germline CDR1 reads LNHNV; CDR2 reads YYDKDF (reference sequence). V lost 0 bases and J lost 7; bases outside the gene matches: 10. The CDR3 protein is CATSRDGVQGASEQYF. Here the CDR3 DNA reads TGTGCCACCAGCAGAGATGGGGTACAGGGGGCTAGTGAGCAGTACTTC.

The rearrangement uses TRBV28 and TRBJ2-7; 13 bases are a match to TRBD2. From germline, CDR1 is MDHEN and CDR2 SYDVKM. This CDR3 has 19 residues. With V trimmed by 3 bases and J by 12 bases, 23 bases remained unmatched. CDR3 sequence: CASSLPWTSGSVLGTRRYF. As DNA, the CDR3 is TGTGCCAGCAGTTTGCCCTGGACTAGCGGGAGTGTTCTGGGGACCCGGCGGTACTTC.